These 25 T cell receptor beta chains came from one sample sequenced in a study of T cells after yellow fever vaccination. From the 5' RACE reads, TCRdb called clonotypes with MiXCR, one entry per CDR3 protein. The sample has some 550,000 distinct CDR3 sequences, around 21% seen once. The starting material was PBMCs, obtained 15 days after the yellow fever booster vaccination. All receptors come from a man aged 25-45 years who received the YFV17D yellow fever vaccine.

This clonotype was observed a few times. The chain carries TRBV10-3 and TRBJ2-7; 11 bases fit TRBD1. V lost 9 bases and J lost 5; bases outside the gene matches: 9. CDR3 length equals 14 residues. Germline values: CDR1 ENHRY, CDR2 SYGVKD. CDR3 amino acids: CAISRDRGSNEQYF. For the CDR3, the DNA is TGTGCCATAAGCCGGGACAGGGGGTCCAACGAGCAGTACTTC.

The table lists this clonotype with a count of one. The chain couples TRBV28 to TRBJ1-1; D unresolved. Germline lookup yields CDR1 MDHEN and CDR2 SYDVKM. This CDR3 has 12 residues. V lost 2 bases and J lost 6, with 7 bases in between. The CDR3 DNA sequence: TGTGCCAGCAGTTTAAACATCCCTGAAGCTTTCTTT. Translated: CASSLNIPEAFF.

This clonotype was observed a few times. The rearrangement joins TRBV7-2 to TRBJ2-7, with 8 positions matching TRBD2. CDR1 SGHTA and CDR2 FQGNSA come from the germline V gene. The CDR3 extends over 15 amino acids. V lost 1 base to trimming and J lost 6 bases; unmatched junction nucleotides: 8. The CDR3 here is CASSLGGLAGGEQYF. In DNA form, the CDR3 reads TGTGCCAGCAGCTTAGGAGGACTAGCCGGGGGCGAGCAGTACTTC.

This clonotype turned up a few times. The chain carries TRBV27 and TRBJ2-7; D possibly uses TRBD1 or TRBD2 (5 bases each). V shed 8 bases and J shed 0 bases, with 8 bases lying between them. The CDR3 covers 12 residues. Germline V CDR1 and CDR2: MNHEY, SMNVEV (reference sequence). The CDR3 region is CASAGSSYEQYF. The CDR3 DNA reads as TGTGCCAGCGCAGGGAGCTCCTACGAGCAGTACTTC.

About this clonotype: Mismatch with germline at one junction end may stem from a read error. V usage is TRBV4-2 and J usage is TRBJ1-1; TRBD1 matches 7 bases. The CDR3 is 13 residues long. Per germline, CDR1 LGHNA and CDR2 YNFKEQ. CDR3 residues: CASGQGGNTEAFF. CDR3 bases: TGTGCCAGCGGCCAGGGGGGGAACACTGAAGCTTTCTTT.

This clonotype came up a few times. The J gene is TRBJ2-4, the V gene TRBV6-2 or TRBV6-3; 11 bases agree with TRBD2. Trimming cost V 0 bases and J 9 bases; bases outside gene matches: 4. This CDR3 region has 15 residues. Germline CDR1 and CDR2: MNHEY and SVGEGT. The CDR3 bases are TGTGCCAGCAGTTACTCGGGACTAGCGGCGGGCATTCAGTACTTC. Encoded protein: CASSYSGLAAGIQYF.

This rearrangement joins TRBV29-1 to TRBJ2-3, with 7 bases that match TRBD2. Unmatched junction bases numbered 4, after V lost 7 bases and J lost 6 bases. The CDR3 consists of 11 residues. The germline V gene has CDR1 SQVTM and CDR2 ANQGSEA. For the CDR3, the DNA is TGCAGCGCTGCGGGAGTCGATACGCAGTATTTT. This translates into CSAAGVDTQYF.

CDR3 region: CSARVRGGGETQYF. CDR3 nucleotides: TGCAGTGCTAGAGTCCGGGGTGGGGGAGAGACCCAGTACTTC. The chain recombines TRBV20-1 with TRBJ2-5, with D possibly called TRBD1 or TRBD2 (5 bases each). Germline CDR1 is DFQATT and CDR2 is SNEGSKA (reference sequence). The V end was cut by 1 base, the J end by 4 bases, with 13 bases between. The CDR3 is 14 residues long.

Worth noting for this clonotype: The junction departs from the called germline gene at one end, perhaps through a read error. CDR3: CSSSLGLALQLMSSYNEQFF. CDR3 nucleotides: TGTTCCAGCAGCTTGGGACTAGCGCTACAACTGATGTCCTCCTACAATGAGCAGTTCTTC. V is TRBV7-9 and J is TRBJ2-1, with 10 bases aligning to TRBD2. CDR1 is SEHNR, CDR2 FQNEAQ, per germline (reference sequence). CDR3 length equals 20 residues.

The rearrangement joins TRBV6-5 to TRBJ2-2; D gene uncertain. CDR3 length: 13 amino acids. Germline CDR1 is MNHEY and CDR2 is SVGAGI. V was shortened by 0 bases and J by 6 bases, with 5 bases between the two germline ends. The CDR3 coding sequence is TGTGCCAGCAGTTACTCATTATCCGGGGAGCTGTTTTTT. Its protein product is CASSYSLSGELFF.

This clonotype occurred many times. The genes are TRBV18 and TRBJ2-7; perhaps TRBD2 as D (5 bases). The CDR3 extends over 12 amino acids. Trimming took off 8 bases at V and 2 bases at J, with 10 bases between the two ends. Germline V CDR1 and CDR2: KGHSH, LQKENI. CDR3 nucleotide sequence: TGTGCCAGCAGTCCGGGAACCTACGAGCAGTACTTC. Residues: CASSPGTYEQYF.

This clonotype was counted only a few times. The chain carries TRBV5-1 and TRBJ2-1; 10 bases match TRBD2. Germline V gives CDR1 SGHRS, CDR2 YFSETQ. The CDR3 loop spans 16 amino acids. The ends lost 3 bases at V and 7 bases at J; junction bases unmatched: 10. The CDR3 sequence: CASSWTGTSVRNEQFF. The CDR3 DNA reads TGCGCCAGCAGCTGGACCGGGACTAGCGTTAGAAATGAGCAGTTCTTC. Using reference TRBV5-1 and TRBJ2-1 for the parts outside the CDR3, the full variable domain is KAGVTQTPRYLIKTRGQQVTLSCSPISGHRSVSWYQQTPGQGLQFLFEYFSETQRNKGNFPGRFSGRQFSNSRSEMNVSTLELGDSALYLCASSWTGTSVRNEQFFGPGTRLTVL.

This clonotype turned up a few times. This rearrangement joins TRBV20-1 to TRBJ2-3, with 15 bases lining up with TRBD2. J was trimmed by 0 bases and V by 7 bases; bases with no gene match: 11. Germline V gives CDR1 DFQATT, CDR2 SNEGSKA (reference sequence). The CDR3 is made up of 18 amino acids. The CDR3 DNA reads TGCAGTGTACCGGGACTAGCGGGAGGACGATTTAGCACAGATACGCAGTATTTT. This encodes CSVPGLAGGRFSTDTQYF.

This CDR3 reads CSAPGATGELFF. The CDR3 coding sequence is TGCAGTGCTCCCGGGGCCACCGGGGAGCTGTTTTTT. The chain joins TRBV20-1 to TRBJ2-2; D could derive from TRBD1 or TRBD2 (5 bases each). CDR1 is DFQATT and CDR2 is SNEGSKA in the germline V gene (reference sequence). The V end lost 5 bases, the J end lost 4 bases, and 8 bases lay between the germline ends. There are 12 residues in the CDR3.

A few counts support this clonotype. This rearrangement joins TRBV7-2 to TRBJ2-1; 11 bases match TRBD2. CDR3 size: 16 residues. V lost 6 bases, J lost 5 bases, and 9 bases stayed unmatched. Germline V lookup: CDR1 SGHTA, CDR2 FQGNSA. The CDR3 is CASRLDSGRVNNEQFF. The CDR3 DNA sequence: TGTGCCAGCAGGCTGGATAGCGGGAGGGTCAACAATGAGCAGTTCTTC.

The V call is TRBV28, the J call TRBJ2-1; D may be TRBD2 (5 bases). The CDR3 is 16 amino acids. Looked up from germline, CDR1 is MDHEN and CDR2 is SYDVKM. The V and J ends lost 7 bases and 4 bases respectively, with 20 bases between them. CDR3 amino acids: CASTTIGSVKYNEQFF. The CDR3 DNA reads TGTGCCAGCACCACGATAGGTAGCGTGAAATACAATGAGCAGTTCTTC.

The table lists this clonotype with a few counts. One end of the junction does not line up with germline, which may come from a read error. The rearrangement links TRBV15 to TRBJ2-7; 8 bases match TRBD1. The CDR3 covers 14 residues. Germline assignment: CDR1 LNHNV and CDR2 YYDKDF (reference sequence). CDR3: CATSTARGLYEQYF. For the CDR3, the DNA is TGTGCCACGAGCACGGCCAGGGGGCTCTACGAGCAGTACTTC. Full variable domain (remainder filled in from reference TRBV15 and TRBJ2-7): DAMVIQNPRYQVTQFGKPVTLSCSQTLNHNVMYWYQQKSSQAPKLLFHYYDKDFNNEADTPDNFQSRRPNTSFCFLDIRSPGLGDTAMYLCATSTARGLYEQYFGPGTRLTVT.

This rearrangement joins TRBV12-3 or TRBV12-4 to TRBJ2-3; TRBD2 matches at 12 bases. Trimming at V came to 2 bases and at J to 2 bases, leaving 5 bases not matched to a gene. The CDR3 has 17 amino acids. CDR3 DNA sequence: TGTGCCAGCAGTTTAACCCTAGCGGGAGGGATCACAGATACGCAGTATTTT. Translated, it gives CASSLTLAGGITDTQYF.

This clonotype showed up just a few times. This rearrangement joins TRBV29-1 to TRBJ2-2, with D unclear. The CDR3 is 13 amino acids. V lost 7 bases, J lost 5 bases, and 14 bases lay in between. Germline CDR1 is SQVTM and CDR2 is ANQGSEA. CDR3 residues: CSAAPRFTGELFF. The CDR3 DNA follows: TGCAGCGCAGCCCCGAGGTTTACCGGGGAGCTGTTTTTT.

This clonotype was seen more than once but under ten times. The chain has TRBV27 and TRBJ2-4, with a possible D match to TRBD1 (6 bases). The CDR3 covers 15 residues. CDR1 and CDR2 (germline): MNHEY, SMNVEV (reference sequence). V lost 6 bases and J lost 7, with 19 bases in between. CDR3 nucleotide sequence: TGTGCCAGCAGGACAGGCCAAGGGATTTGGAACATTCAGTACTTC. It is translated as CASRTGQGIWNIQYF.

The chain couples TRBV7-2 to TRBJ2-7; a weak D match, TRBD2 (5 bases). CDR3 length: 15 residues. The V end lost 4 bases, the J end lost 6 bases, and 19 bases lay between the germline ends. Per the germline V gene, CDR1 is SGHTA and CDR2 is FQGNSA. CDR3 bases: TGTGCCAGCAGCTATTGGCCCGAGGGTTCCGTCGAGCAGTACTTC. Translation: CASSYWPEGSVEQYF.

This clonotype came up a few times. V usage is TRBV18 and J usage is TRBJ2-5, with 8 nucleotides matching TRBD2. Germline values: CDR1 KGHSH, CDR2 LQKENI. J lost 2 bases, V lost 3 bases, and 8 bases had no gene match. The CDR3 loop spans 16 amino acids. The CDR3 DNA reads TGTGCCAGCTCACCGAGGGCATTAGCGGGACAAGAGACCCAGTACTTC. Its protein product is CASSPRALAGQETQYF.

In DNA form, the CDR3 reads TGCAGTGCAGACGAACAGGGGACTGAGCAGTTCTTC. As protein: CSADEQGTEQFF. The V gene is TRBV20-1, the J gene TRBJ2-1; 7 nucleotides agree with TRBD1. In germline, CDR1 is DFQATT, CDR2 SNEGSKA (reference sequence). Losses at the gene ends were 6 bases for V and 9 bases for J; bases not matched to a gene: 8. The CDR3 is 12 residues long.

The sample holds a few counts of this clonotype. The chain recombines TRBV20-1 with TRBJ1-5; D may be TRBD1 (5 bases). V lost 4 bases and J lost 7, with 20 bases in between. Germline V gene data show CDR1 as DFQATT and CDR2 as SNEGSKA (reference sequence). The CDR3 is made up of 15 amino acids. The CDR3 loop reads CSAKAGVGDGQPQHF. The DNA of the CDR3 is TGCAGTGCTAAAGCTGGCGTAGGGGACGGGCAGCCCCAGCATTTT.

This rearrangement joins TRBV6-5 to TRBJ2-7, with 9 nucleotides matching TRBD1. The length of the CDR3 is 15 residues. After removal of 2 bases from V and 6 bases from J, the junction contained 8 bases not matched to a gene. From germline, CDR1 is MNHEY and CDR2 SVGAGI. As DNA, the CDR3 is TGTGCCAGCAGTTACCCTAGGACAGGGGCTGGCGAGCAGTACTTC. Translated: CASSYPRTGAGEQYF.